This T cell receptor beta chain was sequenced during a study of cytomegalovirus exposure and HLA in healthy donors. V lost 0 bases, J lost 6 bases, and 16 bases stayed unmatched. The germline V gene has CDR1 SGDLS and CDR2 YYNGEE. This CDR3 has 18 residues. Primers for the PCR totalled 60 Vbeta and 13 Jbeta. Produced via immunoSEQ multiplex PCR; TCRdb's table is partial and in-frame only. Here the sample spans 120,000 or so clones, around 66% being singletons. The chain joins TRBV9 to TRBJ2-3, with 7 bases identical to TRBD2. Sequencing used PBMCs. The TCR comes from a woman between 35 and 50 years old in good health and CMV-seropositive. CDR3 DNA: TGTGCCAGCAGCGTAGGGCCGGGGAGGGAACAAAATTGGGATACGCAGTATTTT. Its protein is CASSVGPGREQNWDTQYF.